This T cell receptor (beta chain) comes out of a study of regulatory T cells in long-lasting Graves disease. V was trimmed by 4 bases and J by 5 bases, leaving 5 bases between them. This CDR3 is built from 10 residues. Germline V gene data show CDR1 as DFQATT and CDR2 as SNEGSKA (reference sequence). This clonotype was seen at least ten times. What it binds is unknown. Sample time point: persistent/refractory GD, antithyroid drugs over 5 years with positive TRAb. Preparation of the TCR library used RNA extracted from PBMCs. In each case, Graves' disease was diagnosed per American Thyroid Association guidelines. The TCR beta library used iRepertoire HTBI primers with Arm-PCR amplification of CDR3. One entry per CDR3 protein, called by TCRdb with MiXCR from the multiplex PCR reads. The profile shows 400,000 to 500,000 distinct CDR3 sequences, roughly 23% of them singletons. Points from the study as a whole: Patients with persistent disease showed a bias toward TRBV28, TRBJ1-2 and TRBJ2-5. Compared with new cases, persistent Graves' patients showed reduced TCR diversity.

This chain joins TRBV20-1 and TRBJ2-5; D is uncertain. The clonotype comes from a female donor with Graves disease. Sample: peripheral blood mononuclear cells (PBMCs), taken when the disease was refractory, from a patient treated with antithyroid drugs. The CDR3 here is CSATGETQYF. The DNA for the CDR3 is TGCAGTGCTACGGGTGAGACCCAGTACTTC.